This T cell receptor beta chain was recovered during a study of cytomegalovirus exposure and HLA in healthy donors. Findings and limits, study-wide: Data from an earlier analysis indicated that most TCR beta V segments were productive either about 90% or about 30% of the time. The authors considered a cluster of highly shared sequence variants likely to be a sequencing artifact.

Primers included in the PCR were 60 Vbeta and 13 Jbeta primers. The authors' processing: An analysis that came later counted 80 million or so unique TCR beta chains, approximately 10 million shared. Assay used: immunoSEQ multiplex PCR; TCRdb lists only in-frame clones, some missing. The V and J calls and clone size are taken from that table; D and trimming were inferred from the DNA. The data contain around 110,000 clones, 70% to 80% of them singletons. In this sample, this clone turned up once. Its antigen is not identified. CDR3 length: 14 amino acids. Germline CDR1 reads SNHLY; CDR2 reads FYNNEI. V was clipped by 11 bases and J by 2 bases, with 18 bases between them.

The receptor's source is a woman between 18 and 30 years old in good health and CMV-seropositive. The chain couples TRBV2 to TRBJ2-5; a possible D gene is TRBD2 (6 bases). What was sequenced was PBMCs. The CDR3 DNA reads TGTGCCTTCTCACGGGGGAGCGGACAAGAGACCCAGTACTTC. It codes for CAFSRGSGQETQYF.